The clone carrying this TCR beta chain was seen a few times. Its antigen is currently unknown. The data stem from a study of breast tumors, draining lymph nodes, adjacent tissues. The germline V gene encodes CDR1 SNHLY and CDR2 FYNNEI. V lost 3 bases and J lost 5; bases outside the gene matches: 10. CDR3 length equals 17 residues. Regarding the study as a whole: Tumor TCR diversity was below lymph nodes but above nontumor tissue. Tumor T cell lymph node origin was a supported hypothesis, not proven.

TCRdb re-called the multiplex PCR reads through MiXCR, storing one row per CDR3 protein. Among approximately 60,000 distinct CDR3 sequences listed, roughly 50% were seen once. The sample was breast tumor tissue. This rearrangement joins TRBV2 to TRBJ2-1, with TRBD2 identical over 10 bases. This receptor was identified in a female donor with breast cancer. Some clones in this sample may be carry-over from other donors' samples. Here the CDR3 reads CASSEGGSGRSDNEQFF. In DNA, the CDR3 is TGTGCCAGCAGTGAGGGGGGTAGCGGGAGGTCCGACAATGAGCAGTTCTTC.